Listed here is a single TCR beta chain. This entry belongs to a study of blood T cell repertoires in COVID-19. The CDR3 has 16 amino acids. Trimming cost V 7 bases and J 3 bases, with 19 bases left between them. Germline V gene sequence: CDR1 LNHDA, CDR2 SQIVND (reference sequence). Assay: immunoSEQ multiplex PCR; the TCRdb copy retains only in-frame clones and omits some. The top ten hold roughly 0.87% of the sample, which has roughly 290,000 clones, about 85% seen once. The clonotype originates from a human donor with COVID-19, enrolled during active disease. The donor label of this sample is uncertain. Material for sequencing was peripheral blood. The rearrangement joins TRBV19 to TRBJ2-1; D might be TRBD2 (5 bases). The CDR3 here is CASIEDDYRDYNEQFF. CDR3 coding DNA: TGTGCCAGTATCGAGGATGACTACCGAGACTACAATGAGCAGTTCTTC.